The text below deals with one TCR beta chain. Libraries were prepared by immunoSEQ multiplex PCR; TCRdb keeps only in-frame clonotypes and omits some of them. The data contain about 2.3 million clones, just under 95% of them singletons. This entry belongs to a study of shared clonotypes between healthy human individuals. The CDR3 extends over 18 amino acids. Trimming stripped 0 bases from V and 7 bases from J, with 22 bases between. CDR1 is WSHSY and CDR2 is SAAADI in the germline V gene. All donors were healthy HIV-negative adults lacking recent acute infections or vaccinations. Sequencing used naive CD4+ T cells from PBMCs. Subset here: CD45RA+ positively selected. The clonotype originates from a man between 18 and 35 years old in good health. Some clones in this sample may be carry-over from other donors' samples. The chain links TRBV10-2 to TRBJ2-1, with a possible D match to TRBD2 (6 bases). In nucleotides, the CDR3 is TGCGCCAGCAGTGAGTCGAGGAGGGCTTCGGGGGTATTGAATGAGCAGTTCTTC. Its protein is CASSESRRASGVLNEQFF.